Only a few counts were recorded for the clone carrying this TCR beta chain. Its cognate antigen is unknown. Time point indicated: patch test 3, about 24 weeks after DPC sensitization. Treatment meaning: therapeutic diphenylcyclopropenone sensitization with weekly scalp DPC. Between the trimmed V and J ends, which lost 0 bases and 0 bases, there was a span of 4 bases. The CDR3 contains 13 residues. The germline gives CDR1 SGHRS, CDR2 YFSETQ. The data stem from a study of human T cells and chemical hapten exposure. General observations from the study: Expanded TCRs were compared with controls, and the expanded TCRs formed significantly more large CDR3 similarity clusters.

MiXCR was run by TCRdb on the RACE reads, yielding one entry per CDR3 protein. The sample lists under 200,000 distinct CDR3 sequences; about 30% were seen once. The sequence came from a young woman with alopecia areata. Some clones in this sample may be carry-over from other donors' samples. Specimen: whole blood, collected in connection with sensitization to the hapten diphenylcyclopropenone (DPC). The V and J genes are TRBV5-1 and TRBJ2-7; D remains ambiguous. CDR3 amino acids: CASSLGASYEQYF. In DNA, the CDR3 is TGCGCCAGCAGCTTGGGGGCCTCCTACGAGCAGTACTTC.